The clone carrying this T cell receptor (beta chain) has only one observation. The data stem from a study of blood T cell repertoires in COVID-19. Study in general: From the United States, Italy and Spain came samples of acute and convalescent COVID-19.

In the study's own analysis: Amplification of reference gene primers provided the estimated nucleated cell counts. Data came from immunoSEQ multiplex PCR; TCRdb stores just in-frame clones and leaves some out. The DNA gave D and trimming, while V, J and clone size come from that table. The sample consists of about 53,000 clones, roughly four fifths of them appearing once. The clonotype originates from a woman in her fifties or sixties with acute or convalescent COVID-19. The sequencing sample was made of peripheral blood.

In DNA form, the CDR3 reads TGTGCCAGCAGTAAAAGGGACAGTCGCAATTCACCCCTCCACTTT. Translating gives CASSKRDSRNSPLHF. The gene calls are TRBV6-5 and TRBJ1-6; 7 positions agree with TRBD1. J was trimmed by 7 bases and V by 5 bases; bases with no gene match: 8. The V gene's germline CDR1 is MNHEY and CDR2 SVGAGI. The CDR3 has 15 residues.